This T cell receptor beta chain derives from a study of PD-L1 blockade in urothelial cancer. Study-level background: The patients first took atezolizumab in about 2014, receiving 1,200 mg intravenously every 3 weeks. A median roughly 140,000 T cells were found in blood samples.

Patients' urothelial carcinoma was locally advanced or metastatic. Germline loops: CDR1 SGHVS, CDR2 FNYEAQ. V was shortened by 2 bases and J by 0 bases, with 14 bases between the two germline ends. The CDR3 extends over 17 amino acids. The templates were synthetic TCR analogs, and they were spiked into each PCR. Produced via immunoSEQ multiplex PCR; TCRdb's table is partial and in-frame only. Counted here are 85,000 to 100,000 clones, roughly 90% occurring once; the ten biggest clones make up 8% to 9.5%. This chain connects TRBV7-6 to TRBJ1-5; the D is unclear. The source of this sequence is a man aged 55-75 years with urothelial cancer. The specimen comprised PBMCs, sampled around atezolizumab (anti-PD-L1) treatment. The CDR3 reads CASSLRFWAYSNQPQHF. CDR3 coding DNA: TGTGCCAGCAGCTTACGGTTCTGGGCTTATAGCAATCAGCCCCAGCATTTT.